This TCR beta chain was recorded in a study of shared clonotypes between healthy human individuals (dated by TCRdb to 2020 to 2021). Regarding the research as a whole: The cohort included three men and a couple of women between 18 and 49 years of age. For each donor, CD4 naive and CD4 memory were each run on three plates, CD8 naive on two plates, and CD8 memory on one plate. The study deeply sequenced blood TCR repertoires of 5 or 6 healthy adults to estimate repertoire size and the extent of clonotype sharing between individuals. Different laboratories and diverse techniques were used to prepare libraries and sequence TCR repertoires, to increase sequencing depth and limit assay-specific biases. Per donor, leukapheresis produced somewhere between about 0.94 and 10 billion PBMCs. The paper as a whole reports these results and caveats: Higher generation probabilities were observed for clonotypes shared by all four sorted-subset donors than for non-shared clonotypes. Pairwise subsampling led to the expectation that sequencing depth would affect the degree of clonotype sharing among donors. Because the study included only a small number of donors, the genetic and exposure-history diversity represented was limited. When a handful of donors were compared, the shared fraction of clonotypes was roughly 5% for naive CD4, approximately 3.5% for naive CD8, 2.3% for memory CD4, and less than 0.45% for memory CD8. Even with the large sequencing depth, rarefaction of the sorted-subset datasets indicated that sequencing was incomplete. Naive subsets generally had larger estimated clonotype richness than memory subsets did. Sampling was restricted to blood, and TCR repertoires in tissues likely differ from the TCR repertoires found in blood.

A single count supports this clone. Its antigen is currently not known. The record has no base qualities; no much larger clone is one base away. Donors were healthy HIV-negative adults with no recently reported acute infections or vaccinations. Every donor was a Caucasian adult living in Nashville, Tennessee, USA. The CD8 memory samples were a combination of magnetically selected CD45RO+ cells and CCR7-negative CD45RA+ effector memory (TemRA) cells. After blood collection by leukapheresis, PBMCs were isolated using Ficoll-Histopaque density gradient centrifugation and then cryopreserved in the vapor phase of liquid nitrogen. Analytical flow cytometry was used to check the purity and quantity of every magnetically sorted T cell population. Genomic DNA was isolated from each sorted fraction and quantified by UV absorbance on a Nanodrop 2000c. Using the deep immunoSEQ assay, TCR CDR3 regions were amplified from genomic DNA by multiplex PCR. Genomic DNA extracted from each cell subset was distributed evenly over all wells of several immunoSEQ 96-well plates, and each plate served as one replicate. For sorted subsets, 200 to 250 ng of genomic DNA, equivalent to some 30,000 T cell genomes, went into each replicate PCR. Purified libraries were quantified with a Qubit 3.0 fluorometer, sized on a Bioanalyzer 2100, and re-quantified with the KAPA Library Quantification kit. Every immunoSEQ 96-well plate was sequenced on a dedicated single-read 150-cycle Illumina NextSeq 550 flow cell. Under the source paper's analysis protocol: The immunoSEQ output contained only junctional sequences without quality scores, so filtering could not match that applied to full-length reads. Sequences were annotated with PyIR, a Python wrapper for IgBLAST v1.9, using IMGT germline references to assign V/J genes and CDR3. Reads with weak V/J assignments (E-value above 1e-6), missing CDR3, stop codons, out-of-frame junctions, or ambiguous translated residues were removed. V3J clonotypes were defined by identical inferred V gene, J gene, and CDR3 amino acid sequence. To compute the percentage overlap between repertoires, the number of shared unique clonotypes was divided by the size of the smaller repertoire. Three approaches were used to assess repertoire richness: RTK rarefaction, the Chao1 estimator, and Recon v2.1 estimates of unobserved clonotypes. Generation probabilities were computed with OLGA for all TCRbeta clonotypes obtained by the gDNA method from a few donors. Drawn from immuneACCESS, this table holds only the in-frame rearrangements with V and J called that TCRdb kept. Clones are partly lost; checked studies trace under half to an unresolved V gene and leave the rest unexplained. The V and J calls and clone size are taken from that table; D and trimming were inferred from the DNA. The sample has about 690,000 clones on record, 80% to 95% of them singletons. 30% to 35% of the sample lies in the top ten.

The CDR3 runs 15 residues from the cysteine to the phenylalanine. Only the CDR3 region is kept as DNA, spanning 45 bases read in frame from base 1. The germline V gene (reference sequence) provides CDR1 GTSNPN and CDR2 SVGIG. This receptor chain uses TRBV30 and TRBJ2-7; 10 central bases correspond to TRBD1. The sample was memory CD8+ T cells from PBMCs. This specimen's cell subset or site label, interpreted: CD45RO+ cells pooled with CCR7-negative TemRA cells. This TCR was sampled from a man between 18 and 35 years old in good health. Some clones in this sample may be carry-over from other donors' samples. In nucleotide form, the sequence is TGTGCTAGCGTCCCCCGGGACAGGGGCCCCCACGAGCAGTACTTC. It codes for CASVPRDRGPHEQYF.